Detailed here is one T cell receptor beta chain. The sample comes from a study of blood T cell repertoires in COVID-19. About the study: PBMCs, B-cell-depleted T cells, or T cells provided the cDNA or gDNA that made up the material.

The CDR3 loop spans 17 amino acids. Germline loops: CDR1 KGHSH, CDR2 LQKENI. With 6 bases clipped from V and 0 bases from J, the junction kept 10 bases outside the gene matches. Using immunoSEQ multiplex PCR, the repertoire was profiled, and TCRdb retains in-frame clones only, with some absent. The sample lists about 260,000 clones, around 84% occurring once. Participants were placed into cohorts based on the clinical history they reported. The chain employs TRBV18 and TRBJ1-4; 7 nucleotides line up with TRBD1. The TCR originated in a man aged 30 to 39 with acute COVID-19. The sequenced sample consisted of PBMCs or T cells enriched from blood (not recorded which). The chain's CDR3 is CASSNRGRGATNEKLFF. CDR3 in DNA: TGTGCCAGCTCCAACAGGGGTAGAGGCGCAACTAATGAAAAACTGTTTTTT.